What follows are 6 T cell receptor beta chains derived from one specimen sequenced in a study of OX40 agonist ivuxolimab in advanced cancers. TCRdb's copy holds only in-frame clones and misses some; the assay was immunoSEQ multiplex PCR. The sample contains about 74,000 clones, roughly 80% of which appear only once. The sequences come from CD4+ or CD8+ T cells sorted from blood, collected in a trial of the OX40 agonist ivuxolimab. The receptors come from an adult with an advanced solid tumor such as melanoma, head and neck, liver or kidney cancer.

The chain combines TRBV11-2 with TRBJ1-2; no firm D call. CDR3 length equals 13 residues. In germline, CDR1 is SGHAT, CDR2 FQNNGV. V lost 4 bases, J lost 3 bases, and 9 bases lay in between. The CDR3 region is CASSSVWDYGYTF. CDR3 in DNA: TGTGCCAGCAGCTCGGTCTGGGACTATGGCTACACCTTC.

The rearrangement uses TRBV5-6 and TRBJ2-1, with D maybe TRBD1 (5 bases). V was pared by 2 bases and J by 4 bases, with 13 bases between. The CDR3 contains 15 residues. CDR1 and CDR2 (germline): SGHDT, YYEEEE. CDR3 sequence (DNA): TGTGCCAGCAGCTTAAGTGACAGAAGATACAATGAGCAGTTCTTC. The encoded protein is CASSLSDRRYNEQFF.

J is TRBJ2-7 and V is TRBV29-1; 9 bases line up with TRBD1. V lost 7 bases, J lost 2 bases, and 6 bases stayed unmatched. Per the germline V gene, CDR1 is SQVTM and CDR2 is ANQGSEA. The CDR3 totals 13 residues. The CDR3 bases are TGCAGCGCGGGACAGGGATACGCCTACGAGCAGTACTTC. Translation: CSAGQGYAYEQYF.

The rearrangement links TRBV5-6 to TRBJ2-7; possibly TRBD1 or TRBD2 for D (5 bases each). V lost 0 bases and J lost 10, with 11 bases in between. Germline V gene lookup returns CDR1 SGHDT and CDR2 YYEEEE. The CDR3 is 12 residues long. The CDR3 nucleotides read TGTGCCAGCAGCTTGGGTGGGGGATCTCAGTACTTC. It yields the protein CASSLGGGSQYF.

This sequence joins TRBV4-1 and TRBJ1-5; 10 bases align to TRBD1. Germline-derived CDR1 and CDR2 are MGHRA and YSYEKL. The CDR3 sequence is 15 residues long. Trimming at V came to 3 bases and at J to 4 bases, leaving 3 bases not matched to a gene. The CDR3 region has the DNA TGCGCCAGCAGCCAGACGGGACAGGGGAATCAGCCCCAGCATTTT. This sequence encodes CASSQTGQGNQPQHF.

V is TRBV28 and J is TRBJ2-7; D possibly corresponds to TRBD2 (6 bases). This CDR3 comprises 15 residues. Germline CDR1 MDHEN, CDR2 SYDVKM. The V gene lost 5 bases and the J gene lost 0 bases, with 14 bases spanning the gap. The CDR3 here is CASSQDTGGSYEQYF. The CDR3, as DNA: TGTGCCAGCAGTCAGGATACCGGGGGCTCCTACGAGCAGTACTTC. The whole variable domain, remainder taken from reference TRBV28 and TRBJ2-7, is DVKVTQSSRYLVKRTGEKVFLECVQDMDHENMFWYRQDPGLGLRLIYFSYDVKMKEKGDIPEGYSVSREKKERFSLILESASTNQTSMYLCASSQDTGGSYEQYFGPGTRLTVT.